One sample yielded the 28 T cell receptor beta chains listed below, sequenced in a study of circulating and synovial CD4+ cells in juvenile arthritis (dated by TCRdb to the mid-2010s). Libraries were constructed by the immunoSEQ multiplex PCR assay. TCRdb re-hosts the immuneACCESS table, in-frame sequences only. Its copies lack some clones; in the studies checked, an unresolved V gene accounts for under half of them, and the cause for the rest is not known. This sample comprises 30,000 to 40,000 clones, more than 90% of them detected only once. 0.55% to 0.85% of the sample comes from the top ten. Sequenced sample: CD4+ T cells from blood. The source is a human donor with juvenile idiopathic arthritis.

The CDR3 nucleotides read TGTGCCAGCTCACGGGGGCCGCGTGGTCAGGGACCGAACACCGGGGAGCTGTTTTTT. This codes for CASSRGPRGQGPNTGELFF. This chain connects TRBV18 to TRBJ2-2; a weak D match, TRBD1 (6 bases). Trimming left V 4 bases short and J 0 bases short, with 21 bases between. CDR1 is KGHSH and CDR2 is LQKENI in the germline V gene. The CDR3 loop spans 19 amino acids.

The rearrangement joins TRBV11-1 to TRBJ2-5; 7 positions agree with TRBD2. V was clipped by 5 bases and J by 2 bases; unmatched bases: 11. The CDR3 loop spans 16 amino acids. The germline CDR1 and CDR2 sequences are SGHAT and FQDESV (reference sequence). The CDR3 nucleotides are TGTGCCAGCAGCGTATCTTCCGGGACTACTCAAGAGACCCAGTACTTC. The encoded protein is CASSVSSGTTQETQYF.

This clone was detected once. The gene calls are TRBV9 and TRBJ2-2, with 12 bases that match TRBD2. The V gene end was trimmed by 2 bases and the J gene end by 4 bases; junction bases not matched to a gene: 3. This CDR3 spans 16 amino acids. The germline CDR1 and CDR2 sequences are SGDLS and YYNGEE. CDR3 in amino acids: CASSVQLAGGTGELFF. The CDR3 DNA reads TGTGCCAGCAGCGTGCAACTAGCGGGGGGCACCGGGGAGCTGTTTTTT. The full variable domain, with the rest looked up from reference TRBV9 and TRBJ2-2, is DSGVTQTPKHLITATGQRVTLRCSPRSGDLSVYWYQQSLDQGLQFLIQYYNGEERAKGNILERFSAQQFPDLHSELNLSSLELGDSALYFCASSVQLAGGTGELFFGEGSRLTVL.

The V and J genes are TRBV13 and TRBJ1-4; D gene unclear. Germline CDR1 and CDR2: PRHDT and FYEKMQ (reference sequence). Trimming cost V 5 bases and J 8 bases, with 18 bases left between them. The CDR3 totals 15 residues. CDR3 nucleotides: TGTGCCAGCAGCGGCCCGCCGGAGCATCGCGAAAAACTGTTTTTT. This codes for CASSGPPEHREKLFF.

The CDR3 spells CASSEAQGQGEAFF. Written as DNA, the CDR3 is TGTGCCAGCAGTGAAGCGCAAGGTCAGGGTGAAGCTTTCTTT. The rearrangement joins TRBV6-1 to TRBJ1-1, with D perhaps TRBD1 (5 bases). This CDR3 region has 14 residues. CDR1 MNHNS and CDR2 SASEGT come from the germline V gene. The ends were cut back, 0 bases at V and 7 bases at J, with 12 bases in the middle.

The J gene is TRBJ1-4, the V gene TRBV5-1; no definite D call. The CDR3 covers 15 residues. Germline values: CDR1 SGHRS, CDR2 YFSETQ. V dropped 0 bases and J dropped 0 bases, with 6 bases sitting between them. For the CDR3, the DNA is TGCGCCAGCAGCTTGGCGCCGGCAACTAATGAAAAACTGTTTTTT. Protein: CASSLAPATNEKLFF.

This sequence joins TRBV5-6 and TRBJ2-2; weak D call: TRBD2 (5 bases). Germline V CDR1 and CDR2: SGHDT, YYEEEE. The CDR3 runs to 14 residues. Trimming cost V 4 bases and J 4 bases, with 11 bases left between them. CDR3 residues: CASSRYTSTGELFF. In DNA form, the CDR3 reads TGTGCCAGCAGCCGTTATACTAGCACCGGGGAGCTGTTTTTT.

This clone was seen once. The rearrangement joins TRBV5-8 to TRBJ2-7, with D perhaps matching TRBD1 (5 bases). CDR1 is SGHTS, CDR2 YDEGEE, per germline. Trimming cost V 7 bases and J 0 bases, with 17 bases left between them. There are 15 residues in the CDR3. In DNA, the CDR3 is TGTGCCAGCCGCCTAGGGGCACTCAGCTCCTACGAGCAGTACTTC. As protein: CASRLGALSSYEQYF.

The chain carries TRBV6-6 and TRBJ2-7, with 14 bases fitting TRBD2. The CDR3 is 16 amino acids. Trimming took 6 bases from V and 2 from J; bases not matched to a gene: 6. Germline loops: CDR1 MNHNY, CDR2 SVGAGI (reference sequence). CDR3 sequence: CASRGLAGVFPYEQYF. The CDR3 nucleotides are TGTGCCAGCAGGGGACTAGCGGGAGTCTTCCCCTACGAGCAGTACTTC.

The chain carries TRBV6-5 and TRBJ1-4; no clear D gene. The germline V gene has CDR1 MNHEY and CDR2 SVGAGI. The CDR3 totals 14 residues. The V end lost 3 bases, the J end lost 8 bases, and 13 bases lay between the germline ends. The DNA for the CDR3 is TGTGCCAGCAGTTATCAGGCGGAGGGCGAAAAACTGTTTTTT. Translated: CASSYQAEGEKLFF.

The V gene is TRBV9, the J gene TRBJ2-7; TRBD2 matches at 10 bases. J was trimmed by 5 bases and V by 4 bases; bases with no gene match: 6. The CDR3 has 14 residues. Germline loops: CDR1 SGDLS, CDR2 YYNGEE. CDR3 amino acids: CASSKSGGAHEQYF. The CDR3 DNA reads TGTGCCAGCAGCAAAAGCGGGGGGGCGCACGAGCAGTACTTC.

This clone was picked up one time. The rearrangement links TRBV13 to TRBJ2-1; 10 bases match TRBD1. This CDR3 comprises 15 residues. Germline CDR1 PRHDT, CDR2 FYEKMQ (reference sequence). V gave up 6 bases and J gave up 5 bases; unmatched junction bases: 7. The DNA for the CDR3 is TGTGCCAGCAGACCTACCGGGACAGGGGACAATGAGCAGTTCTTC. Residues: CASRPTGTGDNEQFF.

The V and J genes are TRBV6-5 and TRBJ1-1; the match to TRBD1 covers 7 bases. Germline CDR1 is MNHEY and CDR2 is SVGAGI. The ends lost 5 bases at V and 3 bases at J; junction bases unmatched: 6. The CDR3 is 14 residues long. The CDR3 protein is CASSRQGVDTEAFF. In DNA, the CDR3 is TGTGCCAGCAGTAGACAGGGCGTGGACACTGAAGCTTTCTTT.

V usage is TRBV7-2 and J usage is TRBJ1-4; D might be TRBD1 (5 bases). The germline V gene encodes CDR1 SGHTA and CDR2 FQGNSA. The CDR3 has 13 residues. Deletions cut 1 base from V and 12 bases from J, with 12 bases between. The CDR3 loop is CASSLERTGELFF. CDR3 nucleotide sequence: TGTGCCAGCAGCTTAGAGAGGACGGGGGAACTGTTTTTT.

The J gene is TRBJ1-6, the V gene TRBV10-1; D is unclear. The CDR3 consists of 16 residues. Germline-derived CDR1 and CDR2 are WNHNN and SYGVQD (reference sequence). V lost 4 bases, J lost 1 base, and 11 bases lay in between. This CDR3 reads CASSVNTRSYNSPLHF. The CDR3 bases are TGCGCCAGCAGTGTCAACACCCGATCCTATAATTCACCCCTCCACTTT.

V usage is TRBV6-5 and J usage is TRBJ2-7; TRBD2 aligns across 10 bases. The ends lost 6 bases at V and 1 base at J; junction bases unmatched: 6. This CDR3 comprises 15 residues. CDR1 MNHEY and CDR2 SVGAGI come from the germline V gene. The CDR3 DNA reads TGTGCCAGCAGGTTACTAGCGGGAAAATCCTACGAGCAGTACTTC. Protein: CASRLLAGKSYEQYF.

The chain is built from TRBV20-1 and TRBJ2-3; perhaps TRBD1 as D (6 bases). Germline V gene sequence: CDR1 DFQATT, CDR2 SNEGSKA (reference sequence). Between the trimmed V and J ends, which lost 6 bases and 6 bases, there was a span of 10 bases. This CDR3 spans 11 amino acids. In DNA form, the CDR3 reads TGCAGTGCCACGCAGGGGGATACGCAGTATTTT. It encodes CSATQGDTQYF.

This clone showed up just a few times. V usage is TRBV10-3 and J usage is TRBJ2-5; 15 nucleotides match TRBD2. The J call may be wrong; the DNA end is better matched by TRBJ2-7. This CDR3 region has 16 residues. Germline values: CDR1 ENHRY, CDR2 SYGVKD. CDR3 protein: CAISAGLAGGLYEQYF. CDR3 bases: TGTGCCATCAGTGCTGGACTAGCGGGGGGGCTCTACGAGCAGTACTTC.

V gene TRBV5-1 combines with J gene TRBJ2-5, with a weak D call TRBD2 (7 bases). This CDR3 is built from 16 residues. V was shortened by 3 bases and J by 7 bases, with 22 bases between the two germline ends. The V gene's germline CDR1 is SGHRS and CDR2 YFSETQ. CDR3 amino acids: CASSSLGGTLRGTQYF. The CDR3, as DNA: TGCGCCAGCAGCTCCCTGGGGGGGACACTCCGAGGGACCCAGTACTTC.

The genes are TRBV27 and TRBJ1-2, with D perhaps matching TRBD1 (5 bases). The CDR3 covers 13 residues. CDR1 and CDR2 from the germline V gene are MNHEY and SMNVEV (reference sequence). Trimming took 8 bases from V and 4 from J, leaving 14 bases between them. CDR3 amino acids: CASGLRGLYGYTF. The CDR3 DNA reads TGTGCCAGCGGGTTGCGGGGCCTCTATGGCTACACCTTC.

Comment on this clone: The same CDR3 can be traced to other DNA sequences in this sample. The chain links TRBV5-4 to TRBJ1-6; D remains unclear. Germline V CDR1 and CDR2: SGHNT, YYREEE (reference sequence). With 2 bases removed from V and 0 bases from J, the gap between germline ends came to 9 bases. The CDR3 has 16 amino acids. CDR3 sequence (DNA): TGTGCCAGCAGCTTAGAACGGGTCTCCTATAATTCACCCCTCCACTTT. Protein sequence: CASSLERVSYNSPLHF.

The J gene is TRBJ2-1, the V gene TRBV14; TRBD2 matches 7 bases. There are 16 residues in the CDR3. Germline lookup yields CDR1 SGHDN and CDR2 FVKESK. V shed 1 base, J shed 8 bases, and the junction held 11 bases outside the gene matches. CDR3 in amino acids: CASSQGSSGPRYEQFF. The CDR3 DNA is TGTGCCAGCAGCCAAGGTTCTAGCGGTCCACGTTATGAGCAGTTCTTC.

CDR3 region: CASSSRTGLGTEAFF. In DNA form, the CDR3 reads TGTGCCAGCAGCTCCCGCACAGGGTTGGGCACTGAAGCTTTCTTT. The rearrangement uses TRBV7-9 and TRBJ1-1, with D perhaps TRBD1 (6 bases). The germline V gene has CDR1 SEHNR and CDR2 FQNEAQ (reference sequence). CDR3 length equals 15 residues. Between the trimmed V and J ends, which lost 4 bases and 4 bases, there was a span of 16 bases.

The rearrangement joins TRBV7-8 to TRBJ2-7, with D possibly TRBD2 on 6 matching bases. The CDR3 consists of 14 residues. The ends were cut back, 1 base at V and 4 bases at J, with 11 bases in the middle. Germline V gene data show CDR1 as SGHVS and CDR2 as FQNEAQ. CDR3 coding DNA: TGTGCCAGCAGCTTAGAGGCTAGCGTGTACGAGCAGTACTTC. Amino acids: CASSLEASVYEQYF.

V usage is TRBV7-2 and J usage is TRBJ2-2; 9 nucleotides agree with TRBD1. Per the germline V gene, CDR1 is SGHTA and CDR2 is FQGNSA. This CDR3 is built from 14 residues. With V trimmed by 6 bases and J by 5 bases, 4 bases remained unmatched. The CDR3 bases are TGTGCCAGCAGATGGACAGGGGAGACCGGGGAGCTGTTTTTT. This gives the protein CASRWTGETGELFF.

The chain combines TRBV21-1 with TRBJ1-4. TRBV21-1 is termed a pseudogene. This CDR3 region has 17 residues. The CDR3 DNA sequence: TGTGCCAGCAGCAAAAAGTACAAAGGGAGGAGGAATGAAAAACTGTTTTTT. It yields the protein CASSKKYKGRRNEKLFF.

CDR3: CAISGQGTTGELFF. The CDR3 DNA reads as TGTGCCATCAGTGGGCAGGGAACCACCGGGGAGCTGTTTTTT. The V and J genes are TRBV10-3 and TRBJ2-2; D may be TRBD1 (5 bases). This CDR3 contains 14 residues. CDR1 and CDR2 from the germline V gene are ENHRY and SYGVKD. Trimming took 4 bases from V and 4 from J, leaving 10 bases between them.

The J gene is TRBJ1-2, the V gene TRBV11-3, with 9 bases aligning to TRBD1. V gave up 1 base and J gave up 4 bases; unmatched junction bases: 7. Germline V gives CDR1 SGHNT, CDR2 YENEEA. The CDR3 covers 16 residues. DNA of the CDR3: TGTGCCAGCAGCTTAGTGGGGGACAGGGACTCCTATGGCTACACCTTC. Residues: CASSLVGDRDSYGYTF.